This entry describes one T cell receptor beta chain. Its antigen is not yet known. Base quality data are lacking; no much larger clone is found one base away. One collaborating source in Seattle enrolled patients during active infection and followed them longitudinally through the course of disease. Whole blood was collected in K2EDTA tubes by collaborating institutions according to the institutions' own protocols. For TCRbeta analysis, collaborator samples were shipped as frozen whole blood, as isolated PBMCs, or as DNA extracted from either sample type. TCRbeta CDR3 regions were amplified from genomic DNA using the immunoSEQ Assay, a bias-controlled multiplex PCR. The study's processing was this. Within the assay, amplification of reference gene primers was used to estimate how many nucleated cells each sample contained. Sequence reads were collapsed and filtered to measure the absolute abundance of every unique TCRbeta CDR3 rearrangement. Productive Simpson clonality was computed per sample as the square root of Simpson's diversity index over productive rearrangements. Not all clones reach the TCRdb copy of this immuneACCESS table, which keeps in-frame sequences only. Checked studies attribute under half of the gap to unresolved V genes and leave the rest unexplained. V, J and clone size were drawn from that table, and D and trimming were deduced from the DNA. This sample holds hundreds of thousands of clones; 70% to 90% were observed only once. Under 8% of the sample belongs to the ten largest clones.

Taken from the germline V gene (reference sequence), the CDR1 and CDR2 loops are SGHKS and YYEKEE. Including cysteine and valine, the CDR3 has 15 amino acids. Just CDR3 DNA is preserved here, 45 bases in frame from base 1. The trim is 2 bases for V and 2 bases for J, with a gap of 14 bases between the germline ends. The source of the sample is a study of blood T cell repertoires in COVID-19 (TCRdb year 2020). Concerning the study at large: The collaborator samples originated in the United States, Italy and Spain and spanned the acute and convalescent phases of COVID-19. The dataset comprised deeply sampled blood TCRbeta repertoires from subjects exposed to, actively infected with, or recovered from COVID-19. The samples were drawn from the first 160 participants of the ongoing ImmuneRACE study and from 1,254 subjects provided by 6 global collaborators. HLA class I and class II types, where available, came from metadata supplied by the sample provider rather than from assay-based typing. Sample metadata almost always included a de-identified subject ID, COVID-19 status, age in years and sex. The repertoires were released in a freely available public database meant as a resource for research on the immune response to SARS-CoV-2. The material from the prospective study consisted of cDNA or gDNA derived from T cells, B-cell-depleted T cells, or PBMCs.

Study-level results and caveats: Clinical and demographic metadata were provided uncurated, with the amount varying by source and participant.

The sample was peripheral blood. This TCR derives from a woman aged 30 to 39 with COVID-19, enrolled during active disease. The rearranged segments are TRBV5-5 and TRBJ2-7, with TRBD1 as a weak D call on 5 bases. The sequence in DNA is TGTGCCAGCAGCTTCGAAGTGACAGCAGCCTACGAGCAGTACGTC. Its protein product is CASSFEVTAAYEQYV.